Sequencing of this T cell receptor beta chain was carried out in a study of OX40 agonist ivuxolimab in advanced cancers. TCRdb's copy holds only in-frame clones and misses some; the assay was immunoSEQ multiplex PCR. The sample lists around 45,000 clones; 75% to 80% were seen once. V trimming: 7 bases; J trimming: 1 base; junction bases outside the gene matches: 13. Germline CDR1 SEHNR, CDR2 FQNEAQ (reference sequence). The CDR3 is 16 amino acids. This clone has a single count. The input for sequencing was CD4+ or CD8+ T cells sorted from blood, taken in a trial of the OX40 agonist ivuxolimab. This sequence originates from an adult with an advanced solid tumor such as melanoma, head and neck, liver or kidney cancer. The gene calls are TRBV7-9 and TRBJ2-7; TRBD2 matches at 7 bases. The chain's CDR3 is CASTKSSSGRSYEQYF. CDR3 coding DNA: TGTGCCAGCACCAAAAGCTCTAGCGGCCGTTCCTACGAGCAGTACTTC.